This note documents a single T cell receptor (beta chain) sequence. Its antigen is not known. The data were obtained in a study of early T cells in non-severe SARS-CoV-2 infection. Study-level background: Sequencing targeted bulk RNA from unsorted whole blood, leaving chains unpaired. The study's findings and limits: The VDJdb matching leaned toward anti-spike CD8 responses and overlooked private and CD4 specificities.

The CDR3 spans 14 residues. Germline V CDR1 and CDR2: SNHLY, FYNNEI. V lost 4 bases to trimming and J lost 6 bases, with 15 bases between them. Tagging with unique molecular identifiers was applied to individual cDNA molecules. Each CDR3 protein gets one entry after TCRdb re-called the 5' RACE reads with MiXCR. The table includes 90,000 to 100,000 distinct CDR3 sequences, less than 15% detected once. The V gene is TRBV2, the J gene TRBJ1-2; weak D call: TRBD1 (5 bases). This clonotype was obtained from an adult who was a healthcare worker with PCR-confirmed SARS-CoV-2 infection or an uninfected control (not recorded which). The sample was whole blood. The CDR3 protein is CASSAQGRRHGYTF. The CDR3 DNA follows: TGTGCCAGCAGTGCCCAGGGCAGGAGGCATGGCTACACCTTC.